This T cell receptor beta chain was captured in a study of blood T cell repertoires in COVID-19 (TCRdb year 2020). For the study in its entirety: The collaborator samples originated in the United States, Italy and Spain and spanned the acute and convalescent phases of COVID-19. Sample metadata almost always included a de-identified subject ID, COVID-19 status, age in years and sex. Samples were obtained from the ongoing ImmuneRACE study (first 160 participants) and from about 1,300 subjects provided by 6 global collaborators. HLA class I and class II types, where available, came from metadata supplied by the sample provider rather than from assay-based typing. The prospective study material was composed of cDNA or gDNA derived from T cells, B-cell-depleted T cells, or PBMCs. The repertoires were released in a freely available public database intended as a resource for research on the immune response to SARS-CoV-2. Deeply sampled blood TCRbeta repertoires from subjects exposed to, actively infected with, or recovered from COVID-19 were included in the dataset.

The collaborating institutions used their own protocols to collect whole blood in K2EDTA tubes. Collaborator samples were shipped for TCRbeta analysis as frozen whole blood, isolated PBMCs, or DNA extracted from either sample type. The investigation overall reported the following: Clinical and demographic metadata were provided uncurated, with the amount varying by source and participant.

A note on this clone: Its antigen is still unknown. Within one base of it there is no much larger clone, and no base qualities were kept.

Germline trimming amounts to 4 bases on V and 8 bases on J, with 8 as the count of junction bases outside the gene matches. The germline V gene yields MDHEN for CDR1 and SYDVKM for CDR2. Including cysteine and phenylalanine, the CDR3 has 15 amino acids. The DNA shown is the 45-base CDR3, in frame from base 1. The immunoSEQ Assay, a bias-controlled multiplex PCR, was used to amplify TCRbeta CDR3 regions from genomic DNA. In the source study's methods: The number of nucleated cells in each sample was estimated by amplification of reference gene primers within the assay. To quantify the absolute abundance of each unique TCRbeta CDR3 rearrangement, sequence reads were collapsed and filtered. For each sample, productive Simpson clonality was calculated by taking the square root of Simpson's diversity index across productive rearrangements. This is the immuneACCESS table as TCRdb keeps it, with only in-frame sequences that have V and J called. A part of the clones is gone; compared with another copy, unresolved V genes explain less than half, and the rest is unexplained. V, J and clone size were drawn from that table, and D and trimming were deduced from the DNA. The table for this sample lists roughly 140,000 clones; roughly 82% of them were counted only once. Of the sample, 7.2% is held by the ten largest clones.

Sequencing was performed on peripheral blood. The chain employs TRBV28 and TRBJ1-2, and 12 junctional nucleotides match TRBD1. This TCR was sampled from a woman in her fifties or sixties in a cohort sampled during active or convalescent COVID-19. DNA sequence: TGTGCCAGCAGTTCGGGACAGGGGGCGCTTGACGGCTACACCTTC. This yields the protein CASSSGQGALDGYTF.